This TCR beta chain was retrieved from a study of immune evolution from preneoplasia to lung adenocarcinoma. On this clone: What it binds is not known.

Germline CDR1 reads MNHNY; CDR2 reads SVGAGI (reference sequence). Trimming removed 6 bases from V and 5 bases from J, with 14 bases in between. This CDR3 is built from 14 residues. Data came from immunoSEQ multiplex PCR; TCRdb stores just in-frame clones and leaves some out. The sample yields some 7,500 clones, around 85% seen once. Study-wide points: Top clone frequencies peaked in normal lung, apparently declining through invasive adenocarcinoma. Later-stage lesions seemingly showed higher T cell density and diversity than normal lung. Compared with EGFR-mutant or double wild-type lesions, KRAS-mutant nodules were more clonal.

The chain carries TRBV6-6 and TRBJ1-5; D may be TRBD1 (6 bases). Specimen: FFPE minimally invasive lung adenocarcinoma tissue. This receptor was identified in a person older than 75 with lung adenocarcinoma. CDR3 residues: CASRVGQGYQPQHF. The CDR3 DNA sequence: TGTGCCAGCAGGGTTGGGCAGGGGTATCAGCCCCAGCATTTT.